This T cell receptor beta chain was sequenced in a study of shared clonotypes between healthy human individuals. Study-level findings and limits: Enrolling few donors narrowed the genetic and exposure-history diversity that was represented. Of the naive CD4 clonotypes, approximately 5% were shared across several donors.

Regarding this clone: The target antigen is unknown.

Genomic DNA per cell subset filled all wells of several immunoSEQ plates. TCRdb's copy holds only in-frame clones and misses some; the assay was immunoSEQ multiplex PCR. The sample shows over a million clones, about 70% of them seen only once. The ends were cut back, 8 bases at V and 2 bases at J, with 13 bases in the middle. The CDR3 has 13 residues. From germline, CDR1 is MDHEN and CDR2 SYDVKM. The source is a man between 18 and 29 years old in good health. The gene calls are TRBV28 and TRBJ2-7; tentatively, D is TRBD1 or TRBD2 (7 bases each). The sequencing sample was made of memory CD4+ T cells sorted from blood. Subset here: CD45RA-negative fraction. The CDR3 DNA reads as TGTGCCAGCTGCAGGGGGGGCCCCTACGAGCAGTACTTC. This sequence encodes CASCRGGPYEQYF.